The 8 T cell receptor beta chains reported below all come from one sample, sequenced in a study of cytomegalovirus exposure and HLA in healthy donors. Use of 60 Vbeta and 13 Jbeta primers characterized the PCR. Libraries were prepared by immunoSEQ multiplex PCR; TCRdb keeps only in-frame clonotypes and omits some of them. The data show more than 60,000 clones, 65% to 85% seen once. Sequencing used PBMCs. The source is a young woman in good health and CMV-seronegative.

The chain has TRBV9 and TRBJ2-1, with 8 bases fitting TRBD2. V lost 0 bases and J lost 2; bases outside the gene matches: 4. The germline V gene encodes CDR1 SGDLS and CDR2 YYNGEE. The CDR3 spans 16 residues. The CDR3 region has the DNA TGTGCCAGCAGCGTAGACAAGCGGGGGCCCTACAATGAGCAGTTCTTC. This codes for CASSVDKRGPYNEQFF.

This chain joins TRBV28 and TRBJ1-2; D call uncertain. The V and J ends lost 5 bases and 1 base respectively, with 14 bases between them. CDR3 length: 15 residues. CDR1 and CDR2 (germline): MDHEN, SYDVKM. CDR3 amino acids: CASSALLILNYGYTF. In nucleotides, the CDR3 is TGTGCCAGCAGTGCCCTTCTAATCCTTAACTATGGCTACACCTTC.

The rearrangement links TRBV27 to TRBJ1-5; 7 bases align to TRBD1. The V segment lost 5 bases and the J segment 7 bases; nucleotides outside the gene matches: 11. The CDR3 totals 15 residues. Germline CDR1 is MNHEY and CDR2 is SMNVEV (reference sequence). The CDR3 DNA reads as TGTGCCAGCAGTCCCGCAGGGGGGTCCGGACAGCCCCAGCATTTT. Translated, it gives CASSPAGGSGQPQHF.

This sequence joins TRBV11-3 and TRBJ2-1; 12 positions agree with TRBD2. Unmatched junction bases numbered 5, after V lost 4 bases and J lost 10 bases. The CDR3 totals 14 residues. Per the germline V gene, CDR1 is SGHNT and CDR2 is YENEEA. The CDR3 sequence: CASSSWTSGVEQFF. CDR3 coding DNA: TGTGCCAGCAGCTCGTGGACTAGCGGGGTAGAGCAGTTCTTC.

V gene TRBV2 combines with J gene TRBJ2-7, with TRBD2 identical over 9 bases. Germline V gives CDR1 SNHLY, CDR2 FYNNEI. Trimming took 1 base from V and 5 from J; bases not matched to a gene: 6. This CDR3 comprises 15 residues. Written as DNA, the CDR3 is TGTGCCAGCAGTGAAGATGTAGCGGGGGCTAACGAGCAGTACTTC. As protein: CASSEDVAGANEQYF.

This chain links TRBV7-9 with TRBJ1-4; D is unresolved. The CDR3 runs 15 residues. Germline values: CDR1 SEHNR, CDR2 FQNEAQ (reference sequence). Trimming shortened V by 5 bases and J by 1 base, and 11 bases separated the two germline ends. The CDR3 reads CASSPPGRTNEKLFF. The CDR3 region has the DNA TGTGCCAGCAGCCCTCCGGGGAGAACTAATGAAAAACTGTTTTTT.

The chain links TRBV4-3 to TRBJ1-4, with TRBD1 matching over 8 bases. Germline CDR1 reads LGHNA; CDR2 reads YSLEER. The CDR3 contains 17 residues. V was pared by 4 bases and J by 4 bases, with 11 bases of the junction left unmatched. CDR3 bases: TGCGCCAGCAGCCCCCTTGGACAGGGAGGGTATAATGAAAAACTGTTTTTT. This codes for CASSPLGQGGYNEKLFF.

This clone has a handful of counts. The chain has TRBV4-3 and TRBJ2-1; the match to TRBD2 covers 8 bases. The ends lost 4 bases at V and 3 bases at J; junction bases unmatched: 5. CDR3 length: 15 amino acids. CDR1 and CDR2 (germline): LGHNA, YSLEER. CDR3 DNA sequence: TGCGCCAGCAGCCCCGGAAGCGGGGGCTACAATGAGCAGTTCTTC. The encoded protein is CASSPGSGGYNEQFF.